The clone carrying this T cell receptor beta chain occurred many times. Its specificity is not known. This sample was taken from a study of T cells in Graves' hyperthyroidism and ophthalmopathy. Study-level information: Peripheral blood was drawn at first diagnosis, prior to all treatment.

The TCR beta CDR3 regions underwent amplification using RNA transcripts as the source. A set of HTBI primers served as the primers for a first-round RT-PCR of the TCR CDR3. TCRdb processed the multiplex PCR reads anew with MiXCR; each CDR3 protein has one entry. The sample consists of approximately 400,000 distinct CDR3 sequences, about 18% of them appearing once. Study results and caveats: From stable hyperthyroidism, ophthalmopathy was separated by a 13 V-J model.

The ends were cut back, 0 bases at V and 5 bases at J, with 7 bases in the middle. Per germline, CDR1 SGHAT and CDR2 FQNNGV. The CDR3 contains 13 residues. The sample was blood. The gene calls are TRBV11-2 and TRBJ1-2, with D hard to call. The TCR was taken from a man aged 18 to 35 with Graves' ophthalmopathy. The CDR3 bases are TGTGCCAGCAGCTTAGAACGGAAGTATGGCTACACCTTC. This translates into CASSLERKYGYTF.